The 15 T cell receptor beta chains below were found in one sample sequenced in a study of CD8+CD57+ T cells in acquired aplastic anemia. TCR beta VDJ combinations and CDR3 sequences were profiled from genomic DNA. MiXCR was run by TCRdb on the reads, yielding one entry per CDR3 protein. The sample has around 190,000 distinct CDR3 sequences; 45% to 60% are singletons. An expansion of CD8+CD57+ cells by flow cytometry had been shown in patients chosen for sequencing. Sequencing input: sorted CD4+, CD8+, or CD8+CD57+ T cells (not recorded which) from PBMCs. These receptors were obtained from a human donor with aplastic anemia.

V usage is TRBV29-1 and J usage is TRBJ2-5; 9 bases align to TRBD1. The CDR3 has 13 residues. Germline CDR1 reads SQVTM; CDR2 reads ANQGSEA. With 7 bases clipped from V and 5 bases from J, the junction kept 8 bases outside the gene matches. CDR3 coding DNA: TGCAGCGGTGGACAGGGGAATCCGGAGACCCAGTACTTC. Its protein product is CSGGQGNPETQYF.

CDR3 nucleotides: TGTGCCAGCAGCTTTAGGGAAGCTCAGAATTCACCCCTCCACTTT. Translating gives CASSFREAQNSPLHF. The chain carries TRBV7-2 and TRBJ1-6; D call uncertain. Germline lookup yields CDR1 SGHTA and CDR2 FQGNSA. The CDR3 covers 15 residues. The V end lost 3 bases, the J end lost 7 bases, and 13 bases lay between the germline ends.

This clonotype was seen ten or more times. The chain uses TRBV5-1 and TRBJ2-1, with D uncertain. CDR1 SGHRS and CDR2 YFSETQ come from the germline V gene. Trimming shortened V by 0 bases and J by 10 bases, and 11 bases separated the two germline ends. The CDR3 covers 13 residues. In DNA, the CDR3 is TGCGCCAGCAGCTTGGATAGGCCGACCGAGCAGTTCTTC. Translating it yields CASSLDRPTEQFF.

V is TRBV29-1 and J is TRBJ1-4; D remains ambiguous. V gave up 7 bases and J gave up 8 bases, with 11 bases separating them. The CDR3 is made up of 11 amino acids. CDR1 SQVTM and CDR2 ANQGSEA come from the germline V gene. CDR3 protein: CSALSGEKLFF. CDR3 nucleotide sequence: TGCAGCGCCCTATCGGGCGAAAAACTGTTTTTT.

At least ten counts were recorded for this clonotype. V is TRBV12-3 or TRBV12-4 and J is TRBJ1-5; weak D call: TRBD1 (5 bases). This CDR3 comprises 15 residues. V gave up 3 bases and J gave up 0 bases, with 9 bases separating them. CDR3: CASSFWQGSNQPQHF. The CDR3, as DNA: TGTGCCAGCAGTTTTTGGCAGGGTAGCAATCAGCCCCAGCATTTT.

This clonotype has at least ten counts. V and J are TRBV12-3 or TRBV12-4 and TRBJ2-3, with D possibly being TRBD1 (6 bases). With 6 bases removed from V and 2 bases from J, the gap between germline ends came to 12 bases. This CDR3 is 14 amino acids long. The CDR3 is CASSPRGHTDTQYF. The CDR3 DNA reads as TGTGCCAGCAGCCCCAGGGGCCACACAGATACGCAGTATTTT.

This chain links TRBV20-1 with TRBJ2-7, with a weak D call TRBD2 (6 bases). CDR1 is DFQATT and CDR2 is SNEGSKA in the germline V gene (reference sequence). This CDR3 comprises 13 residues. V lost 4 bases to trimming and J lost 4 bases, with 14 bases between them. CDR3 amino acids: CSATPGGSYEQYF. The CDR3, as DNA: TGCAGTGCTACTCCCGGGGGATCATACGAGCAGTACTTC.

The chain has TRBV9 and TRBJ2-1; 8 bases agree with TRBD1. CDR1 is SGDLS, CDR2 YYNGEE, per germline. CDR3 length equals 14 residues. V was pared by 5 bases and J by 2 bases, with 3 bases of the junction left unmatched. The CDR3 region has the DNA TGTGCCAGCAGTTGGGACAGGACCTACAATGAGCAGTTCTTC. Amino acid sequence: CASSWDRTYNEQFF.

The rearrangement uses TRBV14 and TRBJ2-5; 8 bases line up with TRBD1. Trimming took 0 bases from V and 5 from J; bases not matched to a gene: 14. Germline CDR1 is SGHDN and CDR2 is FVKESK. The CDR3 consists of 18 residues. CDR3 sequence: CASSQDWHSGTGWETQYF. CDR3 sequence (DNA): TGTGCCAGCAGCCAAGATTGGCATTCCGGGACAGGATGGGAGACCCAGTACTTC.

The chain links TRBV6-1 to TRBJ2-7; no clear D gene. The CDR3 covers 11 residues. The germline V gene has CDR1 MNHNS and CDR2 SASEGT. Deletions cut 6 bases from V and 5 bases from J, with 8 bases between. CDR3 sequence: CASRKADEQYF. The CDR3 bases are TGTGCCAGCAGAAAGGCCGACGAGCAGTACTTC.

On this clonotype: The conserved phenylalanine or tryptophan is not found at the CDR3 terminus, so this likely reflects a read error. This chain uses TRBV24-1 with TRBJ2-3; the match to TRBD2 covers 10 bases. Losses at the gene ends were 3 bases for V and 3 bases for J; bases not matched to a gene: 5. Germline V gene lookup returns CDR1 KGHDR and CDR2 SFDVKD. This CDR3 is built from 16 residues. CDR3 nucleotide sequence: TGTGCCACCAGTGATGGGGTAGCGGGAGGAACAGATACGCAGTATTTA. Translating it yields CATSDGVAGGTDTQYL.

This chain links TRBV19 with TRBJ2-3; no firm D call. The CDR3 totals 15 residues. The V gene's germline CDR1 is LNHDA and CDR2 SQIVND (reference sequence). The V end lost 0 bases, the J end lost 6 bases, and 13 bases lay between the germline ends. CDR3 sequence: CASSIDLLPYDTQYF. The CDR3 DNA reads as TGTGCCAGTAGTATAGATCTCTTACCATACGATACGCAGTATTTT.

Concerning this clonotype: At one end the junction does not follow the germline gene, possibly because of a read error. The V call is TRBV10-1, the J call TRBJ2-1, with 9 bases aligning to TRBD2. Looked up from germline, CDR1 is WNHNN and CDR2 is SYGVQD (reference sequence). This CDR3 is built from 15 residues. DNA of the CDR3: TGCGCCAACAGTGAGTCGACTAGCGGAGGGAATGAGCAGTTCTTC. Amino acid sequence: CANSESTSGGNEQFF.

As for this clonotype: Possible read error: a much larger clone is one base away. The rearrangement uses TRBV5-1 and TRBJ1-4; D gene unclear. Trimming shortened V by 5 bases and J by 7 bases, and 12 bases separated the two germline ends. The germline V gene has CDR1 SGHRS and CDR2 YFSETQ. The CDR3 length is 13 residues. The CDR3 bases are TGCGCCAGCAGTTTCGGCAGTTTTGAAAAACTGTTTTTT. Amino acid sequence: CASSFGSFEKLFF. Full variable domain (missing parts from reference TRBV5-1 and TRBJ1-4): KAGVTQTPRYLIKTRGQQVTLSCSPISGHRSVSWYQQTPGQGLQFLFEYFSETQRNKGNFPGRFSGRQFSNSRSEMNVSTLELGDSALYLCASSFGSFEKLFFGSGTQLSVL.

This clonotype was counted many times. The rearrangement uses TRBV7-9 and TRBJ2-3; 11 nucleotides agree with TRBD2. After removal of 3 bases from V and 0 bases from J, the junction contained 5 bases not matched to a gene. Germline CDR1 and CDR2: SEHNR and FQNEAQ (reference sequence). This CDR3 is 17 amino acids long. This CDR3 reads CASSLSLAGGSTDTQYF. CDR3 bases: TGTGCCAGCAGCTTGAGCCTAGCGGGGGGTAGCACAGATACGCAGTATTTT.